What follows are 32 T cell receptor beta chains derived from one specimen sequenced in a study of cytomegalovirus exposure and HLA in healthy donors. A multiplex PCR was run with 60 Vbeta primers and 13 Jbeta primers. Sequencing used immunoSEQ multiplex PCR; TCRdb keeps in-frame clones, though not all of them. This repertoire includes roughly 200,000 clones. Sequenced input: PBMCs. These receptors came from a girl aged 2-10 years in good health and CMV-seropositive.

The chain joins TRBV6-1 to TRBJ1-5, with TRBD1 matching 10 bases. This CDR3 is built from 15 residues. V shed 4 bases and J 5 bases; nucleotides not matched to a gene: 5. Germline loops: CDR1 MNHNS, CDR2 SASEGT. CDR3 nucleotides: TGTGCCAGCAGTGCGGGACAGGGGTTCGATCAGCCCCAGCATTTT. This encodes CASSAGQGFDQPQHF.

CDR3 region: CASSVGQPNYGYTF. The CDR3, as DNA: TGCGCCAGCAGCGTGGGACAGCCTAACTATGGCTACACCTTC. The genes are TRBV5-1 and TRBJ1-2, with 7 bases that match TRBD1. The CDR3 spans 14 residues. Germline V lookup: CDR1 SGHRS, CDR2 YFSETQ. J gave up 0 bases and V 4 bases, and 3 bases lay outside the gene matches.

The chain combines TRBV6-5 with TRBJ1-2; possibly TRBD1 for D (5 bases). Trimming removed 2 bases at V and 3 bases at J, with 13 bases between. CDR1 is MNHEY and CDR2 is SVGAGI in the germline V gene. CDR3 length: 15 residues. CDR3 sequence reads: CASSYRDGADYGYTF. The CDR3 DNA is TGTGCCAGCAGTTACCGTGATGGGGCAGACTATGGCTACACCTTC.

This chain connects TRBV18 to TRBJ2-1; perhaps TRBD2 as D (5 bases). Trimming pared 0 bases from V and 9 bases from J, leaving 12 bases between. Germline CDR1 and CDR2: KGHSH and LQKENI. The CDR3 length is 14 residues. CDR3 amino acids: CASSPPRETGEQFF. CDR3 nucleotide sequence: TGTGCCAGCTCACCACCCCGGGAAACTGGTGAGCAGTTCTTC.

The chain recombines TRBV30 with TRBJ1-1, with D perhaps TRBD1 (5 bases). V was clipped by 5 bases and J by 4 bases, with 8 bases between them. Germline V lookup: CDR1 GTSNPN, CDR2 SVGIG (reference sequence). The CDR3 sequence is 11 residues long. The CDR3 region has the DNA TGTGCCTGGCTCAGGGTCACTGAAGCTTTCTTT. It is translated as CAWLRVTEAFF.

The chain employs TRBV27 and TRBJ1-3; D not resolved. In germline, CDR1 is MNHEY, CDR2 SMNVEV (reference sequence). The CDR3 has 13 amino acids. The V end was cut by 2 bases, the J end by 4 bases, with 6 bases between. The CDR3 DNA sequence: TGTGCCAGCAGTTTAGTTAGAGGAAACACCATATATTTT. Translating it yields CASSLVRGNTIYF.

The chain carries TRBV2 and TRBJ2-3; the D gene is possibly TRBD2 (5 bases). Germline lookup yields CDR1 SNHLY and CDR2 FYNNEI. V was cut by 3 bases and J by 4 bases, with 14 bases left in between. The CDR3 totals 15 residues. The CDR3 loop is CASSESARAADTQYF. The CDR3 bases are TGTGCCAGCAGTGAGTCCGCGCGGGCGGCAGATACGCAGTATTTT.

The chain couples TRBV19 to TRBJ2-1; the match to TRBD2 covers 8 bases. V lost 2 bases, J lost 7 bases, and 4 bases stayed unmatched. The CDR3 has 14 residues. Germline V gives CDR1 LNHDA, CDR2 SQIVND (reference sequence). CDR3 sequence: CASSILGRANEQFF. The CDR3 nucleotides read TGTGCCAGTAGTATACTCGGGAGGGCAAATGAGCAGTTCTTC.

V and J are TRBV2 and TRBJ2-1; 7 positions match TRBD1. The CDR3 has 12 residues. The germline V gene encodes CDR1 SNHLY and CDR2 FYNNEI. Trimming at V came to 4 bases and at J to 9 bases, leaving 3 bases not matched to a gene. The CDR3 spells CASSAQGIEQFF. CDR3 sequence (DNA): TGTGCCAGCAGTGCACAGGGGATTGAGCAGTTCTTC.

The chain recombines TRBV30 with TRBJ1-6; maybe TRBD1 (6 bases). V was clipped by 3 bases and J by 4 bases, with 19 bases between them. CDR3 length: 17 residues. The germline CDR1 and CDR2 sequences are GTSNPN and SVGIG (reference sequence). The chain's CDR3 is CAWRKPTGSGYNSPLHF. CDR3 sequence (DNA): TGTGCCTGGAGGAAACCCACAGGGAGTGGGTATAATTCACCCCTCCACTTT. The whole variable domain, filled in from reference TRBV30 and TRBJ1-6, reads SQTIHQWPATLVQPVGSPLSLECTVEGTSNPNLYWYRQAAGRGLQLLFYSVGIGQISSEVPQNLSASRPQDRQFILSSKKLLLSDSGFYLCAWRKPTGSGYNSPLHFGNGTRLTVT.

J is TRBJ2-5 and V is TRBV5-1; 8 bases align to TRBD2. V was pared by 5 bases and J by 4 bases, with 7 bases of the junction left unmatched. The V gene's germline CDR1 is SGHRS and CDR2 YFSETQ. CDR3 length: 14 residues. The chain's CDR3 is CASSQAGAGETQYF. DNA for the CDR3: TGCGCCAGCAGTCAAGCGGGAGCTGGAGAGACCCAGTACTTC.

The chain employs TRBV11-2 and TRBJ1-1, with 8 bases that match TRBD1. Trimming took 4 bases from V and 4 from J; bases not matched to a gene: 5. From germline, CDR1 is SGHAT and CDR2 FQNNGV. The CDR3 spans 14 residues. CDR3 region: CASSSTTGGTEAFF. CDR3 in DNA: TGTGCCAGCAGCTCAACCACAGGGGGCACTGAAGCTTTCTTT.

The genes are TRBV6-1 and TRBJ1-4; TRBD1 aligns across 8 bases. Trimming at V came to 6 bases and at J to 8 bases, leaving 5 bases not matched to a gene. The CDR3 has 13 residues. Germline CDR1 and CDR2: MNHNS and SASEGT. CDR3 nucleotides: TGTGCCAGCAGCGACAGGGGACGGGAAAAACTGTTTTTT. It codes for CASSDRGREKLFF.

This chain uses TRBV18 with TRBJ1-3; possibly TRBD1 for D (6 bases). V shed 3 bases and J shed 0 bases, with 9 bases lying between them. Germline assignment: CDR1 KGHSH and CDR2 LQKENI. The CDR3 contains 15 residues. The CDR3 here is CASSPRTDSGNTIYF. The CDR3 bases are TGTGCCAGCTCACCTAGGACAGACTCTGGAAACACCATATATTTT.

The chain recombines TRBV14 with TRBJ1-3; D is possibly TRBD1 (5 bases). The CDR3 is made up of 17 amino acids. Trimming removed 0 bases from V and 0 bases from J, with 12 bases in between. The germline V gene encodes CDR1 SGHDN and CDR2 FVKESK. CDR3 sequence (DNA): TGTGCCAGCAGCCAAGAGGCACAGGCGTTCTCTGGAAACACCATATATTTT. Translating gives CASSQEAQAFSGNTIYF.

The chain employs TRBV29-1 and TRBJ1-2; perhaps TRBD1 as D (6 bases). This CDR3 comprises 15 residues. Germline CDR1 and CDR2: SQVTM and ANQGSEA. V lost 6 bases and J lost 7, with 24 bases in between. The CDR3 loop is CSVVGTNELHLGYTF. CDR3 nucleotide sequence: TGCAGCGTGGTAGGGACAAACGAACTCCACCTTGGCTACACCTTC.

The V gene is TRBV5-6, the J gene TRBJ1-5; D gene uncertain. Trimming pared 1 base from V and 3 bases from J, leaving 17 bases between. This CDR3 has 17 residues. The V gene's germline CDR1 is SGHDT and CDR2 YYEEEE. This CDR3 reads CASSLSVVGRSNQPQHF. In nucleotides, the CDR3 is TGTGCCAGCAGCTTGTCGGTAGTTGGCAGGTCCAATCAGCCCCAGCATTTT.

This chain links TRBV15 with TRBJ2-3, with a possible D match to TRBD2 (6 bases). The germline V and J ends were trimmed by 5 bases and 4 bases, with 22 bases remaining between them. CDR1 and CDR2 (germline): LNHNV, YYDKDF (reference sequence). The CDR3 runs 17 residues. The CDR3 nucleotides are TGTGCCACCAGCTTCCCTTATTCCGGGGAGGTCTCAGATACGCAGTATTTT. As protein: CATSFPYSGEVSDTQYF.

The chain joins TRBV14 to TRBJ2-4; TRBD1 agrees at 9 bases. Germline V CDR1 and CDR2: SGHDN, FVKESK. V shed 4 bases and J 9 bases; nucleotides not matched to a gene: 7. CDR3 size: 14 residues. The CDR3 DNA reads as TGTGCCAGCAGCCCACGGACAGGGGACGGCATTCAGTACTTC. Translation gives CASSPRTGDGIQYF. The full variable domain, completed using reference TRBV14 and TRBJ2-4, is EAGVTQFPSHSVIEKGQTVTLRCDPISGHDNLYWYRRVMGKEIKFLLHFVKESKQDESGMPNNRFLAERTGGTYSTLKVQPAELEDSGVYFCASSPRTGDGIQYFGAGTRLSVL.

The rearrangement links TRBV28 to TRBJ1-1, with 9 bases matching TRBD1. This CDR3 is 15 amino acids long. In germline, CDR1 is MDHEN, CDR2 SYDVKM. Trimming removed 5 bases from V and 2 bases from J; junction bases left unmatched: 6. The CDR3 sequence: CASSPGGQGNTEAFF. The DNA of the CDR3 is TGTGCCAGCAGTCCGGGGGGACAGGGAAACACTGAAGCTTTCTTT.

The genes are TRBV25-1 and TRBJ2-3, with D perhaps matching TRBD2 (5 bases). The CDR3 covers 14 residues. CDR1 is MGHDK, CDR2 SYGVNS, per germline. Trimming cost V 1 base and J 5 bases, with 10 bases left between them. The CDR3 region has the DNA TGTGCCAGCAGTGAATCGAGGGTTGAAGATACGCAGTATTTT. It is translated as CASSESRVEDTQYF.

As DNA, the CDR3 is TGCGCCAGCAGCTTTGCGGACAGGGGCCACAATGAGCAGTTCTTC. Residues: CASSFADRGHNEQFF. V is TRBV5-1 and J is TRBJ2-1, with 9 bases matching TRBD1. CDR1 and CDR2 (germline): SGHRS, YFSETQ. The CDR3 runs to 15 residues. The junction had 5 bases not matched to a gene; V was cut back by 2 bases and J by 5 bases.

The chain couples TRBV19 to TRBJ2-6; D is ambiguous. Trimming took off 3 bases at V and 5 bases at J, with 14 bases between the two ends. CDR1 is LNHDA, CDR2 SQIVND, per germline (reference sequence). CDR3 length equals 16 residues. The CDR3 DNA reads TGTGCCAGTAGTATCCCCGGTCCCATTAGGGCCAACGTCCTGACTTTC. This codes for CASSIPGPIRANVLTF.

V gene TRBV6-6 combines with J gene TRBJ2-5; TRBD1 aligns across 9 bases. With 5 bases clipped from V and 4 bases from J, the junction kept 5 bases outside the gene matches. CDR3 length: 14 residues. Germline assignment: CDR1 MNHNY and CDR2 SVGAGI (reference sequence). In nucleotides, the CDR3 is TGTGCCAGCAGTCCCTGGACAGGGGCAGAGACCCAGTACTTC. It translates to CASSPWTGAETQYF.

This rearrangement joins TRBV28 to TRBJ2-3, with D maybe TRBD2 (6 bases). There are 14 residues in the CDR3. Germline V lookup: CDR1 MDHEN, CDR2 SYDVKM. Deletions cut 4 bases from V and 4 bases from J, with 12 bases between. CDR3 DNA: TGTGCCAGCAGTTCTCGGGACTCCCCAGATACGCAGTATTTT. Its protein is CASSSRDSPDTQYF.

V is TRBV4-1 and J is TRBJ2-3, with D tentatively TRBD1 (6 bases). The V end lost 4 bases, the J end lost 5 bases, and 19 bases lay between the germline ends. CDR1 and CDR2 (germline): MGHRA, YSYEKL. This CDR3 contains 16 residues. For the CDR3, the DNA is TGCGCCAGCAGCCTAACCCGACAGGTCTCACGAGATACGCAGTATTTT. This codes for CASSLTRQVSRDTQYF.

Here the CDR3 reads CASSQGALPTIYF. DNA for the CDR3: TGTGCCAGCAGCCAAGGAGCGCTTCCCACCATATATTTT. This sequence joins TRBV14 and TRBJ1-3; D remains ambiguous. The CDR3 length is 13 residues. Germline V lookup: CDR1 SGHDN, CDR2 FVKESK. Trimming took off 1 base at V and 9 bases at J, with 10 bases between the two ends.

The V gene is TRBV27, the J gene TRBJ2-7; 9 nucleotides align to TRBD1. The CDR3 totals 14 residues. After removal of 6 bases from V and 3 bases from J, the junction contained 6 bases not matched to a gene. CDR1 and CDR2 (germline): MNHEY, SMNVEV (reference sequence). The CDR3 sequence is CASRRTGDRYEQYF. CDR3 nucleotides: TGTGCCAGCAGAAGGACAGGGGATCGCTACGAGCAGTACTTC.

The CDR3 protein is CASSYSAGGLDTQYF. The CDR3 DNA reads as TGTGCCAGCAGTTACTCAGCGGGAGGGTTGGATACGCAGTATTTT. V gene TRBV6-5 combines with J gene TRBJ2-3, with TRBD2 identical over 10 bases. CDR3 length: 15 residues. Losses at the gene ends were 0 bases for V and 6 bases for J; bases not matched to a gene: 3. CDR1 is MNHEY and CDR2 is SVGAGI in the germline V gene.

DNA for the CDR3: TGTGCCAGCAGTTCTCCGGGAAAACTGTTTTTT. Amino acids: CASSSPGKLFF. The J gene is TRBJ1-4, the V gene TRBV28, with D unresolved. This CDR3 has 11 amino acids. V lost 4 bases and J 10 bases, leaving 7 bases between the germline ends. Per the germline V gene, CDR1 is MDHEN and CDR2 is SYDVKM.

The chain couples TRBV7-9 to TRBJ2-1, with 12 bases that match TRBD2. CDR1 is SEHNR, CDR2 FQNEAQ, per germline (reference sequence). The CDR3 is 18 residues long. The V segment lost 1 base and the J segment 1 base; nucleotides outside the gene matches: 5. CDR3 protein: CASSLGGTSGPSYNEQFF. The CDR3 nucleotides are TGTGCCAGCAGCTTAGGTGGGACTAGCGGGCCGTCCTACAATGAGCAGTTCTTC.

J is TRBJ1-3 and V is TRBV2, with a tentative D call TRBD1 (6 bases). The ends were cut back, 7 bases at V and 1 base at J, with 11 bases in the middle. The germline CDR1 and CDR2 sequences are SNHLY and FYNNEI. The CDR3 loop spans 14 amino acids. The CDR3 region is CASMGHSSGNTIYF. The CDR3 DNA sequence: TGTGCCAGCATGGGACATTCTTCTGGAAACACCATATATTTT.